The 21 T cell receptor beta chains below all came from one sample that was sequenced in a study of T cells in Graves' hyperthyroidism and ophthalmopathy. Authors of the study amplified TCR beta CDR3 regions from RNA transcripts. When the TCR CDR3 underwent first-round RT-PCR, the HTBI primer set was used. One entry per CDR3 protein results from TCRdb running MiXCR on the multiplex PCR reads. Altogether under 300,000 distinct CDR3 sequences are present, about 20% being singletons, with the ten largest covering around 60%. The material sequenced was blood. The source is a man aged 25-45 years with Graves' ophthalmopathy.

Only a few counts were recorded for this clonotype. The chain recombines TRBV28 with TRBJ1-4; maybe TRBD1 (5 bases). The CDR3 is made up of 14 amino acids. The ends were cut back, 6 bases at V and 7 bases at J, with 15 bases in the middle. Germline V gene lookup returns CDR1 MDHEN and CDR2 SYDVKM. The CDR3 sequence: CASRTNTGGEKLFF. The CDR3 region has the DNA TGTGCCAGCAGGACTAACACCGGGGGTGAAAAACTGTTTTTT.

This chain links TRBV15 with TRBJ2-3; possibly TRBD2 for D (7 bases). V was shortened by 3 bases and J by 4 bases, with 17 bases between the two germline ends. The germline gives CDR1 LNHNV, CDR2 YYDKDF (reference sequence). This CDR3 is built from 16 residues. CDR3 DNA sequence: TGTGCCACCAGCAGGGGGGGGGCCAAGGAGGCAGATACGCAGTATTTT. Translating gives CATSRGGAKEADTQYF.

The gene calls are TRBV5-1 and TRBJ1-4; 7 nucleotides match TRBD1. CDR1 SGHRS and CDR2 YFSETQ come from the germline V gene. With 4 bases clipped from V and 8 bases from J, the junction kept 5 bases outside the gene matches. This CDR3 region has 13 residues. This chain's CDR3 is CASSPEGQEKLFF. CDR3 DNA sequence: TGCGCCAGCAGCCCTGAGGGACAGGAAAAACTGTTTTTT.

The chain recombines TRBV10-3 with TRBJ1-2, with TRBD1 matching 9 bases. The germline gives CDR1 ENHRY, CDR2 SYGVKD. This CDR3 comprises 15 residues. The V segment lost 2 bases and the J segment 2 bases; nucleotides outside the gene matches: 3. This CDR3 reads CAISERTGANYGYTF. CDR3 nucleotide sequence: TGTGCCATCAGTGAGCGGACAGGGGCCAACTATGGCTACACCTTC.

In its sample, this clonotype was seen a few times. The chain uses TRBV19 and TRBJ2-2; 11 bases are a match to TRBD1. V trimming: 5 bases; J trimming: 5 bases; junction bases outside the gene matches: 10. The length of the CDR3 is 17 residues. Germline V gene sequence: CDR1 LNHDA, CDR2 SQIVND (reference sequence). The CDR3 is CASSPHFGTGGTGELFF. CDR3 nucleotide sequence: TGTGCCAGTAGTCCCCACTTTGGGACAGGGGGAACCGGGGAGCTGTTTTTT.

This clonotype showed up just a few times. The J gene is TRBJ1-1, the V gene TRBV7-9; 7 nucleotides line up with TRBD1. From germline, CDR1 is SEHNR and CDR2 FQNEAQ (reference sequence). Losses at the gene ends were 5 bases for V and 5 bases for J; bases not matched to a gene: 14. CDR3 size: 16 residues. The CDR3 DNA sequence: TGTGCCAGCAGCCTTAGGTTGGGACAGAGACGGACTGAAGCTTTCTTT. As protein: CASSLRLGQRRTEAFF.

This chain uses TRBV5-1 with TRBJ1-1; D possibly corresponds to TRBD1 (5 bases). Germline V gene sequence: CDR1 SGHRS, CDR2 YFSETQ. This CDR3 comprises 16 residues. V was clipped by 2 bases and J by 0 bases, with 14 bases between them. CDR3 in amino acids: CASSLLTGSMNTEAFF. The CDR3 DNA follows: TGCGCCAGCAGCTTATTAACAGGAAGCATGAACACTGAAGCTTTCTTT.

This clonotype was seen more than once but under ten times. This chain uses TRBV19 with TRBJ2-2; 8 positions match TRBD2. Germline assignment: CDR1 LNHDA and CDR2 SQIVND (reference sequence). Losses at the gene ends were 2 bases for V and 6 bases for J; bases not matched to a gene: 2. The CDR3 length is 14 residues. CDR3 sequence (DNA): TGTGCCAGTAGTATACAGACTAGCGCCGGGGAGCTGTTTTTT. Its protein is CASSIQTSAGELFF. Drawing the rest from reference TRBV19 and TRBJ2-2, the complete variable domain is DGGITQSPKYLFRKEGQNVTLSCEQNLNHDAMYWYRQDPGQGLRLIYYSQIVNDFQKGDIAEGYSVSREKKESFPLTVTSAQKNPTAFYLCASSIQTSAGELFFGEGSRLTVL.

The sample holds many counts of this clonotype. The chain has TRBV5-6 and TRBJ1-2, with D possibly being TRBD1 (5 bases). V was trimmed by 4 bases and J by 1 base, leaving 14 bases between them. Germline CDR1 is SGHDT and CDR2 is YYEEEE. The CDR3 runs 15 residues. The CDR3 here is CASSPWGRLNYGYTF. The DNA of the CDR3 is TGTGCCAGCAGCCCCTGGGGCAGGCTTAACTATGGCTACACCTTC.

This chain uses TRBV20-1 with TRBJ1-2; D is uncertain. The CDR3 is 14 amino acids. The germline V gene encodes CDR1 DFQATT and CDR2 SNEGSKA (reference sequence). Between the trimmed V and J ends, which lost 0 bases and 2 bases, there was a span of 10 bases. CDR3 region: CSARDRAYNYGYTF. CDR3 DNA sequence: TGCAGTGCTAGAGATAGGGCCTACAACTATGGCTACACCTTC.

This clonotype has only a few counts. The genes are TRBV14 and TRBJ2-3, with TRBD1 matching over 8 bases. The V segment lost 0 bases and the J segment 2 bases; nucleotides outside the gene matches: 1. Germline loops: CDR1 SGHDN, CDR2 FVKESK. This CDR3 region has 15 residues. The CDR3 protein is CASSQEGQVTDTQYF. CDR3 coding DNA: TGTGCCAGCAGCCAAGAGGGACAGGTCACAGATACGCAGTATTTT.

In this sample, this clonotype turned up a few times. The rearrangement joins TRBV25-1 to TRBJ2-5, with D tentatively TRBD2 (6 bases). V shed 1 base and J shed 5 bases, with 26 bases lying between them. The germline CDR1 and CDR2 sequences are MGHDK and SYGVNS. This CDR3 has 19 residues. CDR3 in amino acids: CASSEFGGTGTPGSETQYF. In nucleotides, the CDR3 is TGTGCCAGCAGTGAATTTGGGGGAACCGGGACTCCCGGATCTGAGACCCAGTACTTC.

This clonotype was detected only a few times. The gene calls are TRBV12-3 or TRBV12-4 and TRBJ1-5, with D possibly TRBD1 on 5 matching bases. The CDR3 runs 14 residues. V lost 5 bases and J 3 bases, leaving 11 bases between the germline ends. The CDR3 DNA sequence: TGTGCCAGCAGTCTAGGGGACTTCAATCAGCCCCAGCATTTT. This encodes CASSLGDFNQPQHF.

A few counts support this clonotype. The chain couples TRBV12-3 or TRBV12-4 to TRBJ2-5; 10 bases map to TRBD2. J lost 5 bases, V lost 0 bases, and 3 bases had no gene match. This CDR3 comprises 15 residues. The CDR3 bases are TGTGCCAGCAGTTTAGCCGGTAGCGGGAGGGAGACCCAGTACTTC. This translates into CASSLAGSGRETQYF.

The gene calls are TRBV10-3 and TRBJ2-7, with D perhaps given as TRBD1 or TRBD2 (5 bases each). Trimming left V 6 bases short and J 2 bases short, with 14 bases between. Germline assignment: CDR1 ENHRY and CDR2 SYGVKD. CDR3 length: 14 residues. The CDR3 DNA follows: TGTGCCATCAGAATCTCCGGGACCACCTACGAGCAGTACTTC. Protein sequence: CAIRISGTTYEQYF.

This rearrangement joins TRBV27 to TRBJ2-7; D uncertain. The CDR3 has 12 residues. Per the germline V gene, CDR1 is MNHEY and CDR2 is SMNVEV (reference sequence). Trimming removed 6 bases at V and 2 bases at J, with 8 bases between. For the CDR3, the DNA is TGTGCCAGCAGGGGCGGAGCCTACGAGCAGTACTTC. Translated: CASRGGAYEQYF.

The chain uses TRBV15 and TRBJ2-3, with D unclear. This CDR3 has 18 residues. V lost 0 bases, J lost 0 bases, and 16 bases lay in between. Germline loops: CDR1 LNHNV, CDR2 YYDKDF (reference sequence). The CDR3 nucleotides read TGTGCCACCAGCAGAGATCCCCACGAAAAATCTAGCACAGATACGCAGTATTTT. Protein: CATSRDPHEKSSTDTQYF.

The rearrangement links TRBV24-1 to TRBJ2-3; D may match TRBD1 or TRBD2 (6 bases each). V shed 4 bases and J shed 14 bases, with 27 bases lying between them. CDR3 length: 16 amino acids. Germline CDR1 and CDR2: KGHDR and SFDVKD. For the CDR3, the DNA is TGTGCCACCAGTGAACGACACAGGGCTGGTGCGGGAAGTGCGTATTTT. It encodes CATSERHRAGAGSAYF.

This clonotype was seen a few times. The chain uses TRBV20-1 and TRBJ1-6, with 9 bases that match TRBD1. CDR3 length: 15 amino acids. V gave up 1 base and J gave up 9 bases; unmatched junction bases: 7. Germline assignment: CDR1 DFQATT and CDR2 SNEGSKA (reference sequence). The CDR3 region has the DNA TGCAGTGCTAGAGCGGCGGGACAGGGAAGTTCACCCCTCCACTTT. Translated: CSARAAGQGSSPLHF.

The gene calls are TRBV7-9 and TRBJ2-5; D is unclear. In germline, CDR1 is SEHNR, CDR2 FQNEAQ (reference sequence). Trimming pared 1 base from V and 4 bases from J, leaving 16 bases between. CDR3 length equals 16 residues. For the CDR3, the DNA is TGTGCCAGCAGCTTAGAGGCCTTAGTAGAGAGAGAGACCCAGTACTTC. The encoded protein is CASSLEALVERETQYF. Full variable domain (outside the CDR3, taken from reference TRBV7-9 and TRBJ2-5): DTGVSQNPRHKITKRGQNVTFRCDPISEHNRLYWYRQTLGQGPEFLTYFQNEAQLEKSRLLSDRFSAERPKGSFSTLEIQRTEQGDSAMYLCASSLEALVERETQYFGPGTRLLVL.

V usage is TRBV27 and J usage is TRBJ1-1; D is undetermined. There are 13 residues in the CDR3. Germline CDR1 reads MNHEY; CDR2 reads SMNVEV (reference sequence). V lost 1 base and J lost 3, with 6 bases in between. CDR3 DNA sequence: TGTGCCAGCAGTTTATACCCCTACACTGAAGCTTTCTTT. The encoded protein is CASSLYPYTEAFF.